This TCR beta chain appears in the sequencing data of a study of PD-L1 blockade in urothelial cancer. Across the whole study: Prior chemotherapy ranged from 0 to 3 regimens per patient. Blood samples had a median of around 150,000 T cells. Study-wide findings and caveats: Clonality of blood TCR below the median before treatment predicted better survival.

Assay used: immunoSEQ multiplex PCR; TCRdb lists only in-frame clones, some missing. The sample shows about 70,000 clones, around 80% of them seen only once. Comments on this clone: Its cognate antigen is unknown.

The CDR3 length is 12 residues. The V and J ends lost 4 bases and 6 bases respectively, with 13 bases between them. Germline V gives CDR1 GTSNPN, CDR2 SVGIG (reference sequence). The TCR was taken from a man aged 65-85 years with urothelial cancer. This chain uses TRBV30 with TRBJ2-7, with D possibly matching TRBD2 (5 bases). The sample in question was PBMCs, obtained around atezolizumab (anti-PD-L1) treatment. Here the CDR3 reads CAWTHTRGEQYF. CDR3 nucleotide sequence: TGTGCCTGGACTCATACTCGGGGCGAGCAGTACTTC.